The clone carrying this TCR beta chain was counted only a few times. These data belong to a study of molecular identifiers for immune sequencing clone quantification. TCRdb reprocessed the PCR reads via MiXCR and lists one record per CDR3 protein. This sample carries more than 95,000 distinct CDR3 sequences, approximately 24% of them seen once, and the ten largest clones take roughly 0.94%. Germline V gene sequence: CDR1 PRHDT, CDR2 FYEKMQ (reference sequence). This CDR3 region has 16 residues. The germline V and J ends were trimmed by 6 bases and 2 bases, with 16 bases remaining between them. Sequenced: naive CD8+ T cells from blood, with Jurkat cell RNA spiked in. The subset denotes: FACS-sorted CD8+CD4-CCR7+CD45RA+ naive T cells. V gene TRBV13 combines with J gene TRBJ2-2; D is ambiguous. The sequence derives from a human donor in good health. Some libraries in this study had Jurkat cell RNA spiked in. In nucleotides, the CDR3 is TGTGCCAGCAGAGAACGAGTTCTAGGTAACACCGGGGAGCTGTTTTTT. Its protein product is CASRERVLGNTGELFF. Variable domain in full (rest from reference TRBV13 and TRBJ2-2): AAGVIQSPRHLIKEKRETATLKCYPIPRHDTVYWYQQGPGQDPQFLISFYEKMQSDKGSIPDRFSAQQFSDYHSELNMSSLELGDSALYFCASRERVLGNTGELFFGEGSRLTVL.